This is a list of T cell receptor beta chains from one sample in a study of blood T cell repertoires in COVID-19. The repertoire was sequenced with immunoSEQ multiplex PCR; TCRdb's copy has only in-frame clones and lacks some. The table lists about 200,000 clones, roughly 84% of them singletons. The sample comprised peripheral blood. These receptors were obtained from a human donor in a cohort sampled during active COVID-19. CDR3s include the opening cysteine and the closing phenylalanine or tryptophan.

TRBV7-9	TRBJ2-3	CASSSANWWGSGNTDTQYF
TRBV9	TRBJ2-1	CASSVVGTSGSTNEQFF
TRBV24-1	TRBJ2-2	CATSDGDRGTGELFF
TRBV11-2	TRBJ2-7	CASSPLSGRGIYEQYF
TRBV5-1	TRBJ1-5	CASSPGLSNQPQHF
TRBV27	TRBJ2-7	CASSFGASGSYEQYF
TRBV19	TRBJ2-1	CASSTSLTSGYNEQFF
TRBV2	TRBJ2-7	CASIGGRSSYEQYF
TRBV27	TRBJ2-1	CASSLSGAYNEQFF
TRBV19	TRBJ2-1	CASSITGNWVNEQFF
TRBV7-2	TRBJ2-1	CASSLAEGGRFYNEQFF
TRBV27	TRBJ2-1	CASIPGLGRHEQFF
TRBV28	TRBJ1-1	CASSPGVAGTEAFF
TRBV2	TRBJ1-6	CASSNSPLSSPLHF
TRBV6-5	TRBJ1-1	CASSQSFPEASEAFF
TRBV7-8	TRBJ1-6	CASSAGGAHSPLHF
TRBV14	TRBJ2-1	CASSPRAGAVYNEQFF
TRBV10-2	TRBJ1-2	CASSESNRAINYGYTF
TRBV23-1	TRBJ2-5	CASSQRGTRTGPQETQYF
TRBV29-1	TRBJ2-1	CSFPSGALSYNEQFF
TRBV6-1	TRBJ2-5	CASSEARLAGTQYF
TRBV7-2	TRBJ1-2	CASSLAGARGYGYTF
TRBV28	TRBJ2-1	CASTNRGYYNEQFF
TRBV28	TRBJ2-2	CASIPGGPVGELFF
TRBV3-1/TRBV3-2	TRBJ2-1	CASSQTPGEQFF
TRBV7-8	TRBJ1-4	CASSPRQGAREKLFF
TRBV19	TRBJ1-2	CASRRTGPTNYGYTF
TRBV5-4	TRBJ2-7	CASSPTGFHEQYF
TRBV18	TRBJ2-1	CASSPDLAGGLNEQFF
TRBV11-2	TRBJ2-7	CASSLKGAPYEQYF
TRBV3-1/TRBV3-2	TRBJ2-7	CASSKLAAYEQYF
TRBV7-2	TRBJ1-6	CASSSRDRGVSPLHF
TRBV27	TRBJ2-3	CASSLREGLTDTQYF
TRBV2	TRBJ1-5	CASSETGGHQPQHF
TRBV13	TRBJ2-7	CASSPTSGRSSYEQYF
TRBV28	TRBJ2-3	CASSSFTDTQYF
TRBV10-2	TRBJ2-3	CASSGSLNTQYF
TRBV5-4	TRBJ2-2	CASSLALAGGLTGELFF
TRBV29-1	TRBJ1-1	CSVERRGTGEWAFF
TRBV7-9	TRBJ2-2	CASSLAQNTGELFF